A single sample is the source of the 19 T cell receptor beta chains below, sequenced in a study of shared clonotypes between healthy human individuals. Profiling relied on immunoSEQ multiplex PCR, and the TCRdb table lists in-frame clones only, not all of them. The top ten clones hold over 0.09% of a sample with around 600,000 clones, approximately 95% of them seen once. CD8 cells classed as naive were CD45RO-negative and positively selected for CCR7, excluding terminally differentiated effector memory CD45RA+ cells. Sequencing was carried out using naive CD8+ T cells sorted from blood. The receptors originated from a woman in her twenties or thirties in good health.

The chain carries TRBV19 and TRBJ1-2; TRBD1 aligns across 8 bases. The CDR3 sequence is 12 residues long. The germline V gene encodes CDR1 LNHDA and CDR2 SQIVND (reference sequence). V was clipped by 5 bases and J by 8 bases; unmatched bases: 4. The chain's CDR3 is CASSWTGKGYTF. CDR3 in DNA: TGTGCCAGTAGTTGGACAGGGAAAGGCTACACCTTC.

The gene calls are TRBV10-3 and TRBJ2-7, with D uncertain. The germline V gene has CDR1 ENHRY and CDR2 SYGVKD. The CDR3 contains 10 residues. V was cut by 8 bases and J by 2 bases, with 4 bases left in between. This CDR3 reads CAIGAYEQYF. CDR3 coding DNA: TGTGCCATCGGAGCCTACGAGCAGTACTTC.

In its sample, this clone was seen once. Different DNA sequences within this sample yield the same CDR3. The chain is built from TRBV28 and TRBJ2-5; D not resolved. The CDR3 length is 12 residues. V was cut by 3 bases and J by 5 bases, with 7 bases left in between. Germline CDR1 and CDR2: MDHEN and SYDVKM. The CDR3 here is CASSLLGETQYF. CDR3 nucleotide sequence: TGTGCCAGCAGTTTGCTGGGGGAGACCCAGTACTTC.

V is TRBV25-1 and J is TRBJ1-1; D is undetermined. The CDR3 runs to 14 residues. The V gene's germline CDR1 is MGHDK and CDR2 SYGVNS. V shed 3 bases and J shed 4 bases, with 12 bases lying between them. The DNA of the CDR3 is TGTGCCAGCAGTGACGATGGGCTGGGCACTGAAGCTTTCTTT. This gives the protein CASSDDGLGTEAFF.

The chain carries TRBV28 and TRBJ2-7; 7 bases match TRBD1. The V and J ends lost 6 bases and 4 bases, in that order; junction bases with no gene match: 12. CDR3 length: 15 residues. Germline V gives CDR1 MDHEN, CDR2 SYDVKM. This chain's CDR3 is CASSFPRQGFYEQYF. In nucleotides, the CDR3 is TGTGCCAGCAGCTTTCCGAGACAGGGATTTTACGAGCAGTACTTC.

The CDR3 is CASSQDREHYEQYF. The CDR3 coding sequence is TGCGCCAGCAGCCAAGATCGGGAGCACTACGAGCAGTACTTC. The chain is built from TRBV4-1 and TRBJ2-7; weak D call: TRBD2 (6 bases). The CDR3 length is 14 residues. Germline V gene lookup returns CDR1 MGHRA and CDR2 YSYEKL. V was cut by 0 bases and J by 3 bases, with 9 bases left in between.

The sample holds one count of this clone. This sequence joins TRBV7-9 and TRBJ2-2, with unresolved D. V dropped 7 bases and J dropped 8 bases, with 14 bases sitting between them. Germline V CDR1 and CDR2: SEHNR, FQNEAQ (reference sequence). This CDR3 spans 13 amino acids. Here the CDR3 DNA reads TGTGCCAGCACCCAGTATGGAACTGGGGAGCTGTTTTTT. As protein: CASTQYGTGELFF. Drawing the rest from reference TRBV7-9 and TRBJ2-2, the complete variable domain is DTGVSQNPRHKITKRGQNVTFRCDPISEHNRLYWYRQTLGQGPEFLTYFQNEAQLEKSRLLSDRFSAERPKGSFSTLEIQRTEQGDSAMYLCASTQYGTGELFFGEGSRLTVL.

The CDR3 nucleotides read TGCGCCAGCAGCTTATATGGAGTCAGCCATGAGCAGTTCTTC. Its protein is CASSLYGVSHEQFF. The chain employs TRBV5-1 and TRBJ2-1; D call uncertain. The CDR3 has 14 amino acids. V lost 2 bases to trimming and J lost 8 bases, with 14 bases between them. Germline V gene data show CDR1 as SGHRS and CDR2 as YFSETQ. Filled out from reference TRBV5-1 and TRBJ2-1, the complete variable domain reads KAGVTQTPRYLIKTRGQQVTLSCSPISGHRSVSWYQQTPGQGLQFLFEYFSETQRNKGNFPGRFSGRQFSNSRSEMNVSTLELGDSALYLCASSLYGVSHEQFFGPGTRLTVL.

About this clone itself: The same CDR3 is also encoded by other DNA sequences in this sample. The chain links TRBV19 to TRBJ1-1; D is unresolved. The germline gives CDR1 LNHDA, CDR2 SQIVND (reference sequence). The CDR3 is 11 amino acids. The ends were cut back, 5 bases at V and 4 bases at J, with 5 bases in the middle. The CDR3 bases are TGTGCCAGTAGTTTCGGCACTGAAGCTTTCTTT. Translation gives CASSFGTEAFF.

The V and J genes are TRBV13 and TRBJ1-1; TRBD1 matches at 7 bases. Trimming at V came to 0 bases and at J to 8 bases, leaving 0 bases not matched to a gene. Germline CDR1 and CDR2: PRHDT and FYEKMQ (reference sequence). The CDR3 has 12 residues. This CDR3 reads CASSLGDREAFF. The CDR3 coding sequence is TGTGCCAGCAGCTTAGGGGACAGGGAAGCTTTCTTT.

Worth noting for this clone: Other DNA sequences of this sample code for an identical CDR3. V gene TRBV27 combines with J gene TRBJ2-2; tentative D call: TRBD2 (5 bases). V lost 5 bases and J lost 5, with 9 bases in between. Germline CDR1 is MNHEY and CDR2 is SMNVEV (reference sequence). The CDR3 length is 13 residues. CDR3: CASSPRGTGELFF. The CDR3 nucleotides read TGTGCCAGCAGTCCCCGGGGAACCGGGGAGCTGTTTTTT.

CDR3 DNA: TGTGCCAGCAGCCCGAAGGGGACAGGCCCTCAGCCCCAGCATTTT. Protein sequence: CASSPKGTGPQPQHF. The chain uses TRBV13 and TRBJ1-5, with TRBD1 identical over 8 bases. In germline, CDR1 is PRHDT, CDR2 FYEKMQ (reference sequence). This CDR3 comprises 15 residues. The V gene end was trimmed by 5 bases and the J gene end by 6 bases; junction bases not matched to a gene: 9.

CDR3 coding DNA: TGTGCCAGCAGTTTCTCCCCGAACAATGAGCAGTTCTTC. Translating it yields CASSFSPNNEQFF. The rearrangement joins TRBV27 to TRBJ2-1; no clear D gene. Per germline, CDR1 MNHEY and CDR2 SMNVEV (reference sequence). The V gene lost 3 bases and the J gene lost 5 bases, with 8 bases spanning the gap. This CDR3 region has 13 residues.

The genes are TRBV4-2 and TRBJ1-4, with 8 bases fitting TRBD1. V shed 3 bases, J shed 1 base, and the junction held 4 bases outside the gene matches. CDR1 and CDR2 (germline): LGHNA, YNFKEQ. This CDR3 has 16 residues. The CDR3 sequence: CASSHGQGGTNEKLFF. The CDR3 DNA reads as TGTGCCAGCAGCCATGGACAGGGAGGAACTAATGAAAAACTGTTTTTT.

The chain carries TRBV27 and TRBJ1-2, with D unresolved. In germline, CDR1 is MNHEY, CDR2 SMNVEV (reference sequence). CDR3 length: 13 residues. V was trimmed by 3 bases and J by 3 bases, leaving 8 bases between them. CDR3 sequence (DNA): TGTGCCAGCAGTTTGTCACAGCACTATGGCTACACCTTC. This translates into CASSLSQHYGYTF.

V and J are TRBV7-9 and TRBJ2-3; no clear D. CDR1 and CDR2 (germline): SEHNR, FQNEAQ (reference sequence). The length of the CDR3 is 13 residues. The V gene lost 4 bases and the J gene lost 4 bases, with 9 bases spanning the gap. The CDR3 sequence is CASSSPLADTQYF. The CDR3, as DNA: TGTGCCAGCAGCTCCCCTCTTGCAGATACGCAGTATTTT.

The chain is built from TRBV27 and TRBJ2-7; 9 bases map to TRBD2. The germline V gene encodes CDR1 MNHEY and CDR2 SMNVEV (reference sequence). The J segment lost 6 bases and the V segment lost 6 bases, leaving 9 bases of the junction unmatched. The CDR3 has 14 amino acids. The CDR3 sequence: CASSGRGTSSEQYF. CDR3 nucleotides: TGTGCCAGCAGCGGGAGGGGGACTAGCAGCGAGCAGTACTTC.

CDR3 residues: CASSLGGSEYGYTF. In DNA, the CDR3 is TGTGCCAGCAGCTTAGGTGGTTCAGAGTATGGCTACACCTTC. This chain joins TRBV13 and TRBJ1-2; D uncertain. Trimming took 0 bases from V and 5 from J, leaving 10 bases between them. The germline gives CDR1 PRHDT, CDR2 FYEKMQ (reference sequence). The CDR3 contains 14 residues.

This chain uses TRBV15 with TRBJ2-1; 7 nucleotides line up with TRBD2. CDR3 length equals 14 residues. Germline-derived CDR1 and CDR2 are LNHNV and YYDKDF (reference sequence). The ends lost 5 bases at V and 2 bases at J; junction bases unmatched: 3. This chain's CDR3 is CATSSSGTYNEQFF. CDR3 DNA: TGTGCCACCAGCTCCAGCGGGACCTACAATGAGCAGTTCTTC.